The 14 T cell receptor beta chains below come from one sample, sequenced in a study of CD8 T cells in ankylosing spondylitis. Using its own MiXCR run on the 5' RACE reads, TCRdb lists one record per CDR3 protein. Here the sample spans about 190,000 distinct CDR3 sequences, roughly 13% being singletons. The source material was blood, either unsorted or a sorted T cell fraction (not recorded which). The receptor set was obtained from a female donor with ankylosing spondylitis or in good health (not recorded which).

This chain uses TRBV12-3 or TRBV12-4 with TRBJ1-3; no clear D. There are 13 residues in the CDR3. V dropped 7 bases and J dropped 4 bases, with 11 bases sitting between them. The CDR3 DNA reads TGTGCCAGCACCTTGGGCCACGGAAACACCATATATTTT. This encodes CASTLGHGNTIYF.

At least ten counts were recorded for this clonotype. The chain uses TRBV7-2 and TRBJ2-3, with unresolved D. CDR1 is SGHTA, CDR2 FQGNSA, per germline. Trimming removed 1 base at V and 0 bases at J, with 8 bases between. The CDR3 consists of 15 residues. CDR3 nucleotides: TGTGCCAGCAGCTTAGGGGAATCTAGCACAGATACGCAGTATTTT. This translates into CASSLGESSTDTQYF.

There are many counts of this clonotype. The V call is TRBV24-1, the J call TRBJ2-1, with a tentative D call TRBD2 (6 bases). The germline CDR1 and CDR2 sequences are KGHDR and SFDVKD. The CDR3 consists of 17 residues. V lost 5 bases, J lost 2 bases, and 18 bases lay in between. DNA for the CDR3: TGTGCCACCAGTGCCCGAGGGTCCACTAGCCCCTACAATGAGCAGTTCTTC. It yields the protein CATSARGSTSPYNEQFF.

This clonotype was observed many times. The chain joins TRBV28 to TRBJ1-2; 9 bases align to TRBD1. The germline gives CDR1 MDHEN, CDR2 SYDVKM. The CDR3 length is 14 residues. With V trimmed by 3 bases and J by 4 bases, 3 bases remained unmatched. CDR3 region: CASSFTGGAYGYTF. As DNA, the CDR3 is TGTGCCAGCAGTTTTACAGGGGGCGCCTATGGCTACACCTTC.

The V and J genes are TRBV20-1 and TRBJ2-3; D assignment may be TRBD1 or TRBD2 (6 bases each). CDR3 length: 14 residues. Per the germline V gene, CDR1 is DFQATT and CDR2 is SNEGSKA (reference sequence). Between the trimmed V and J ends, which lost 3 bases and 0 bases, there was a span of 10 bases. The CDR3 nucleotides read TGCAGTGCTAGTCGGGGGCGGAGCACAGATACGCAGTATTTT. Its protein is CSASRGRSTDTQYF.

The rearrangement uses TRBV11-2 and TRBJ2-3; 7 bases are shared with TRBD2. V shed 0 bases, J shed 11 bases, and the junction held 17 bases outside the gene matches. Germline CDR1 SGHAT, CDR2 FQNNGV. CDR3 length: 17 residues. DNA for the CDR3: TGTGCCAGCAGCTTAGATAGCGGGCCCGGAGGGCAAGGCGGGCAGTATTTT. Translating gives CASSLDSGPGGQGGQYF.

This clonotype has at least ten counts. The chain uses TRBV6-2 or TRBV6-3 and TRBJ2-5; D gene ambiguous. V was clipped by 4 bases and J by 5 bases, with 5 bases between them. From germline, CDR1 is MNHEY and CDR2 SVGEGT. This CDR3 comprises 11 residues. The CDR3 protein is CASSSDETQYF. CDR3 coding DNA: TGTGCCAGCAGTTCGGACGAGACCCAGTACTTC.

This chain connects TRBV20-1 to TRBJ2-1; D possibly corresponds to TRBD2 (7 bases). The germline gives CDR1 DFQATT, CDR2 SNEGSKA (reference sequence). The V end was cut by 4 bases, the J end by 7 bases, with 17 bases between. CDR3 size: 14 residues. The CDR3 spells CSATGGLRGNEQFF. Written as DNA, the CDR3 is TGCAGTGCTACGGGGGGCCTCCGGGGGAATGAGCAGTTCTTC.

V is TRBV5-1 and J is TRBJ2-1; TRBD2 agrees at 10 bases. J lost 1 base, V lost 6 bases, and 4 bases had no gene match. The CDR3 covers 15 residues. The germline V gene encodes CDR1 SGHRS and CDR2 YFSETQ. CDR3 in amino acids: CASKREGLSYNEQFF. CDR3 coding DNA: TGCGCCAGCAAGCGGGAGGGCCTGTCCTACAATGAGCAGTTCTTC.

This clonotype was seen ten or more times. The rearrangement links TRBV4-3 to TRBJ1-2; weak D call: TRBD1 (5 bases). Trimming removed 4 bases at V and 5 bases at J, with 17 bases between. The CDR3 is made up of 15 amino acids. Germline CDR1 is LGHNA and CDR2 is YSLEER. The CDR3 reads CASSPAWDGVYGYTF. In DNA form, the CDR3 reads TGCGCCAGCAGCCCAGCTTGGGACGGAGTTTATGGCTACACCTTC.

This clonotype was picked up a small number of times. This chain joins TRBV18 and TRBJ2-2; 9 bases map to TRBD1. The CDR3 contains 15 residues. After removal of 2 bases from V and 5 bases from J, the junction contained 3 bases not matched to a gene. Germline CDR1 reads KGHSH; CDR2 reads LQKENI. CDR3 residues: CASSPTGTGTGELFF. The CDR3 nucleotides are TGTGCCAGCTCACCAACCGGGACAGGGACCGGGGAGCTGTTTTTT.

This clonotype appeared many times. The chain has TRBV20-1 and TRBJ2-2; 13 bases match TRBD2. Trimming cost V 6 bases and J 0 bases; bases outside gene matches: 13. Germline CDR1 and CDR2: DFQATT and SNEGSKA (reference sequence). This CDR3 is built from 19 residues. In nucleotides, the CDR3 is TGCAGTGCCCCTCTATCCGGACTAGCGGGAGCCCCGAACACCGGGGAGCTGTTTTTT. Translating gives CSAPLSGLAGAPNTGELFF.

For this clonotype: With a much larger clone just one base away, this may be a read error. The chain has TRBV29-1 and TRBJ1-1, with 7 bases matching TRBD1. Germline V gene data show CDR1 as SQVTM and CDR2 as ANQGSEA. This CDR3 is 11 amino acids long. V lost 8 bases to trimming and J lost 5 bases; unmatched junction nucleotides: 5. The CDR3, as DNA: TGCAGCACAGGACAGGAAACTGAAGCTTTCTTT. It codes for CSTGQETEAFF.

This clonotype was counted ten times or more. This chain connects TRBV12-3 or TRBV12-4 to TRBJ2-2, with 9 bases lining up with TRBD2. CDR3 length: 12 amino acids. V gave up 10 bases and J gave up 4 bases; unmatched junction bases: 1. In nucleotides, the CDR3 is TGTGCCACTAGCGGGATCACCGGGGAGCTGTTTTTT. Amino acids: CATSGITGELFF.